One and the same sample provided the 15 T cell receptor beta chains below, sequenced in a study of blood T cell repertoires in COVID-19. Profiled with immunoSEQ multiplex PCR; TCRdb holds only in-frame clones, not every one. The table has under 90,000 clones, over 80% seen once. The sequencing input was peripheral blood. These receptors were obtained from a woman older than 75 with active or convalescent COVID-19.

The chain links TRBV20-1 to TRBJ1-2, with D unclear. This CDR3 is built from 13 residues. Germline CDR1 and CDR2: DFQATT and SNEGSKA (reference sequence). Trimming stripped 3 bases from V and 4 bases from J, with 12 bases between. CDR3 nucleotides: TGCAGTGCTAGTGTAGGTGGAGTCTATGGCTACACCTTC. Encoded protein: CSASVGGVYGYTF.

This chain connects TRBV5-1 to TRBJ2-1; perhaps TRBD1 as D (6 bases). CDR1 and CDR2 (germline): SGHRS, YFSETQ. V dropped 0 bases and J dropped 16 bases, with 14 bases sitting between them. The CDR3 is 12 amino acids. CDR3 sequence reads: CASSLEQGQNFF. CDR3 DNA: TGCGCCAGCAGCTTGGAACAGGGTCAAAACTTCTTC.

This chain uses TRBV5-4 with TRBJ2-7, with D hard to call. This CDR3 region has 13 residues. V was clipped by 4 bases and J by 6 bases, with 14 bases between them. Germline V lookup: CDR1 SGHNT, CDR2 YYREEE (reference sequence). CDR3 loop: CASSPESWSEQYF. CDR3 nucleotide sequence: TGTGCCAGCAGCCCTGAGTCGTGGAGCGAGCAGTACTTC.

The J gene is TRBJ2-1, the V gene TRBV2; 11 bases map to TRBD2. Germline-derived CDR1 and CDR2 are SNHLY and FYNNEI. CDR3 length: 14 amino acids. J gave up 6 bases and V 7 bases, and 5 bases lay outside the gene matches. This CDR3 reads CASNGLAGPNEQFF. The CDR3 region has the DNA TGTGCCAGCAACGGACTAGCGGGCCCCAATGAGCAGTTCTTC.

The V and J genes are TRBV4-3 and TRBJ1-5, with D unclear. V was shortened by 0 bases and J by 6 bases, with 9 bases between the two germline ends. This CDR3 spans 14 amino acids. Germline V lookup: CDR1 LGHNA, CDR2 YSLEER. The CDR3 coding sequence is TGCGCCAGCAGCCAAGAGAGGGTGGGTCAGCCCCAGCATTTT. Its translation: CASSQERVGQPQHF.

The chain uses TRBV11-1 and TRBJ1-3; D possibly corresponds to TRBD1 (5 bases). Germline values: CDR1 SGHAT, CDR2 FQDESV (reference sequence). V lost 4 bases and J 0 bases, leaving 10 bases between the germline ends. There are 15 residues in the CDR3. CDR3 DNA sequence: TGTGCCAGCAGCTCTCGGACACGCTCTGGAAACACCATATATTTT. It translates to CASSSRTRSGNTIYF.

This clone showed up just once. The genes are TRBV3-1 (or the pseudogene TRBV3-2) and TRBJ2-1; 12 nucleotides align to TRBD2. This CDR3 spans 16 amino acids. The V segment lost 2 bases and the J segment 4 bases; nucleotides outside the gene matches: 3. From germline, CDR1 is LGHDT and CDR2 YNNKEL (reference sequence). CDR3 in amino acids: CASSQSGTSGYNEQFF. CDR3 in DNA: TGTGCCAGCAGCCAATCAGGGACTAGCGGGTACAATGAGCAGTTCTTC.

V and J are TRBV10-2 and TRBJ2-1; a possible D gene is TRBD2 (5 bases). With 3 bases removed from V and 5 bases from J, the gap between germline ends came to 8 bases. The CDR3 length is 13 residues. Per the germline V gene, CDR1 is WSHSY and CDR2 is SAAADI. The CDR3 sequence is CASSDRLNNEQFF. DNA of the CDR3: TGCGCCAGCAGTGACAGACTAAACAATGAGCAGTTCTTC.

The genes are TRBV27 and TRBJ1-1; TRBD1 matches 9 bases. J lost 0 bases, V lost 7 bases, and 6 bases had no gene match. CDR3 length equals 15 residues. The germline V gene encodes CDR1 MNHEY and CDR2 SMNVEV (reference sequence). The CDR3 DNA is TGTGCCAGCATGCTACAGGGGGCGGTGAACACTGAAGCTTTCTTT. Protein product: CASMLQGAVNTEAFF.

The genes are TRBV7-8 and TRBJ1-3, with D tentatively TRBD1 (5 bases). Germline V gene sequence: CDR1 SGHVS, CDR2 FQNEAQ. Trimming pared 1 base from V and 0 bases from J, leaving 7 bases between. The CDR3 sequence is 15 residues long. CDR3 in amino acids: CASSLGRASGNTIYF. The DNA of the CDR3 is TGTGCCAGCAGCTTAGGCAGGGCCTCTGGAAACACCATATATTTT.

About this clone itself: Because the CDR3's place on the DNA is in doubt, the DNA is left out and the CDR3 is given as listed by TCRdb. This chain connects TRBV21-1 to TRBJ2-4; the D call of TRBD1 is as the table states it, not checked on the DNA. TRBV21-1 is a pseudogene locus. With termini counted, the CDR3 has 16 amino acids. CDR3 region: CASSKDWGQGANIQYF.

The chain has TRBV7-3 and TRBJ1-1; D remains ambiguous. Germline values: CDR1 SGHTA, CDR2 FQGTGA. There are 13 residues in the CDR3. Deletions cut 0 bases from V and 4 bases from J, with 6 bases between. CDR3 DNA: TGTGCCAGCAGCTTAACTAGTTCCACTGAAGCTTTCTTT. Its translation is CASSLTSSTEAFF.

CDR3 in DNA: TGTGCCAGCAGCCCTAATTCCCTCGAGCAGTACTTC. Protein sequence: CASSPNSLEQYF. This sequence joins TRBV4-2 and TRBJ2-7, with D unresolved. This CDR3 contains 12 residues. The germline gives CDR1 LGHNA, CDR2 YNFKEQ. Trimming stripped 4 bases from V and 6 bases from J, with 10 bases between.

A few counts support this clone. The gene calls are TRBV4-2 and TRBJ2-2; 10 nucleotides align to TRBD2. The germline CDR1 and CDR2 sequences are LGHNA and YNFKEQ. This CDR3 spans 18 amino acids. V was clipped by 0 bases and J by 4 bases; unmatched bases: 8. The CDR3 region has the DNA TGTGCCAGCAGCCAAGATCCAGCGGGGGGGCAAGGCACCGGGGAGCTGTTTTTT. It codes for CASSQDPAGGQGTGELFF.

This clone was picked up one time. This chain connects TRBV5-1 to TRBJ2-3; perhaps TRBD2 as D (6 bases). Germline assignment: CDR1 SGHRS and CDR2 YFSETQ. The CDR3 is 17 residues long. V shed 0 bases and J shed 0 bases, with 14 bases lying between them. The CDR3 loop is CASSLVSAGKSTDTQYF. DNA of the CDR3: TGCGCCAGCAGCTTGGTATCTGCGGGGAAAAGCACAGATACGCAGTATTTT.